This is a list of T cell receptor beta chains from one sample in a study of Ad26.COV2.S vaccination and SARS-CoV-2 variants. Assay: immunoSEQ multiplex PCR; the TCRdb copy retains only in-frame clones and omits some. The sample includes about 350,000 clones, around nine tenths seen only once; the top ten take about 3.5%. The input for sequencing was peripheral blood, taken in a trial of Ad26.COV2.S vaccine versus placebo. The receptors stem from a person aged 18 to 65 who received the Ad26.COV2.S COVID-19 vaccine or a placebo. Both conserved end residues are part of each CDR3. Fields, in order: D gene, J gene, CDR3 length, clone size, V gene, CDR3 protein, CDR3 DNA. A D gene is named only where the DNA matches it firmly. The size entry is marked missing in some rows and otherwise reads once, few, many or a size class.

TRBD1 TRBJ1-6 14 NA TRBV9 CASSVGQGNSPLHF TGTGCCAGCAGCGTAGGACAGGGGAATTCACCCCTCCACTTT
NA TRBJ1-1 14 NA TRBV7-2 CASSLAQGTTEAFF TGTGCCAGCAGCTTAGCTCAGGGGACCACTGAAGCTTTCTTT
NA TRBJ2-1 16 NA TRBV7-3 CASSLTPPPLPGEQFF TGTGCCAGCAGCTTAACCCCGCCCCCGCTCCCGGGTGAGCAGTTCTTC
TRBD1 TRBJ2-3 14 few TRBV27 CASSLTGVPREQYF TGTGCCAGCAGTTTAACAGGGGTACCTCGAGAGCAGTATTTT
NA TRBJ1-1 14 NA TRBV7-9 CASSFNSMNTEAFF TGTGCCAGCAGCTTTAACAGCATGAACACTGAAGCTTTCTTT
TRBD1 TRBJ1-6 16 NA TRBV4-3 CASSHNRDRGNSPLHF TGCGCCAGCAGCCACAACCGGGACAGGGGAAATTCACCCCTCCACTTT
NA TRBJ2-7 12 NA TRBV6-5 CASKGSPYEQYF TGTGCCAGCAAAGGGTCCCCCTACGAGCAGTACTTC
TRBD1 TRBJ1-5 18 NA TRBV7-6 CASSLEPPWTGGVQPQHF TGTGCCAGCAGCTTAGAGCCGCCTTGGACAGGGGGTGTTCAGCCCCAGCATTTT
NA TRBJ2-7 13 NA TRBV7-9 CASSKTPVYEQYF TGTGCCAGCAGCAAGACCCCCGTGTACGAGCAGTACTTC
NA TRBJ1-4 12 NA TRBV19 CASSLGNEKLFF TGTGCCAGTAGTCTTGGGAATGAAAAACTGTTTTTT
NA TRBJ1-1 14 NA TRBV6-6 CASSYGWGNTEAFF TGTGCCAGCAGTTACGGTTGGGGGAACACTGAAGCTTTCTTT
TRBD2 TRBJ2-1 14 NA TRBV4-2 CASSQRLAGDEQFF TGTGCCAGCAGCCAGAGACTAGCTGGAGATGAGCAGTTCTTC
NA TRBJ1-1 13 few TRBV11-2 CASTPGGSTEAFF TGTGCCAGCACCCCGGGGGGGAGCACTGAAGCTTTCTTT
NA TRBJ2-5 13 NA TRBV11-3 CASDSGASETQYF TGTGCCAGCGATTCGGGAGCTTCGGAGACCCAGTACTTC
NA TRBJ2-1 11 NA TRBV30 CAWSTRNEQFF TGTGCCTGGAGCACCCGGAATGAGCAGTTCTTC
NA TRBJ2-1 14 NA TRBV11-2 CASSSTGGVGEQFF TGTGCCAGCAGCTCAACCGGGGGAGTCGGTGAGCAGTTCTTC
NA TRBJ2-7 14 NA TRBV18 CASSPGFINYEQYF TGTGCCAGCTCACCAGGGTTTATTAACTACGAGCAGTACTTC
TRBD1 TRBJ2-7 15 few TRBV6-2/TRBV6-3 CASSQSTGASLEQYF TGTGCCAGCAGCCAATCGACAGGGGCCTCCCTAGAGCAGTACTTC
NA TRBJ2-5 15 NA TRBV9 CASSVGGLYQETQYF TGTGCCAGCAGCGTAGGGGGACTTTACCAAGAGACCCAGTACTTC
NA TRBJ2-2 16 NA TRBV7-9 CASSSSGAPNTGELFF TGTGCCAGCAGCTCCTCGGGGGCTCCGAACACCGGGGAGCTGTTTTTT
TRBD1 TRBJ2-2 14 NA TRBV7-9 CASSTRDRLGELFF TGTGCCAGCAGCACCCGGGACAGACTCGGGGAGCTGTTTTTT
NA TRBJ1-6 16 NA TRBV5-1 CASSLETSSYNSPLHF TGCGCCAGCAGCTTGGAGACCTCCTCCTATAATTCACCCCTCCACTTT
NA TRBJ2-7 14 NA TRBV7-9 CASSLVGLTYEQYF TGTGCCAGCAGCTTAGTGGGACTCACCTACGAGCAGTACTTC
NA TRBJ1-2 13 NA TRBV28 CASSFIGFYGYTF TGTGCCAGCAGTTTTATAGGGTTCTATGGCTACACCTTC
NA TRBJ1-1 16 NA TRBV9 CASSVLVDSLNTEAFF TGTGCCAGCAGCGTATTGGTGGACAGCCTGAACACTGAAGCTTTCTTT
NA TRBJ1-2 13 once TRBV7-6 CASSFGAGEGYTF TGTGCCAGCAGCTTTGGAGCAGGGGAGGGCTACACCTTC
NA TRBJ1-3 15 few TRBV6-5 CASRTGELSGNTIYF TGTGCCAGCAGGACCGGGGAACTCTCTGGAAACACCATATATTTT
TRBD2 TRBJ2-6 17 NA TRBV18 CASSPGGGRSGANVLTF TGTGCCAGCTCACCTGGCGGGGGTAGATCTGGGGCCAACGTCCTGACTTTC
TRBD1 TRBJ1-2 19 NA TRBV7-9 CASSPPTGGIPWSNYGYTF TGTGCCAGCAGCCCACCTACAGGGGGCATTCCTTGGTCTAACTATGGCTACACCTTC
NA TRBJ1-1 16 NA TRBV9 CASSVGGAALSTEAFF TGTGCCAGCAGCGTCGGGGGGGCGGCTTTGAGCACTGAAGCTTTCTTT
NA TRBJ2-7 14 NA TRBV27 CASRKSGSSYEQYF TGTGCCAGCAGAAAGTCGGGCTCTTCCTACGAGCAGTACTTC
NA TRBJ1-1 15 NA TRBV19 CASSILGTGDTEAFF TGTGCCAGTAGTATATTGGGGACGGGGGACACTGAAGCTTTCTTT
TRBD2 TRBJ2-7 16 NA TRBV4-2 CASSQDGTSGGYEQYF TGTGCCAGCAGCCAAGACGGGACTAGCGGGGGGTACGAGCAGTACTTC
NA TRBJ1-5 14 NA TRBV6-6 CASSYSGANQPQHF TGTGCCAGCAGTTACTCCGGCGCGAATCAGCCCCAGCATTTT
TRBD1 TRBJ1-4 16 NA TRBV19 CASSRTGAATNEKLFF TGTGCCAGTAGTAGGACAGGGGCTGCAACTAATGAAAAACTGTTTTTT
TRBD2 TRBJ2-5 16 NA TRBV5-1 CASSLGLAGGGGAQYF TGCGCCAGCAGCTTGGGACTAGCGGGGGGCGGCGGGGCCCAGTACTTC
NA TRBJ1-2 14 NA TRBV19 CASSTLGENYGYTF TGTGCCAGTAGTACATTGGGGGAAAACTATGGCTACACCTTC
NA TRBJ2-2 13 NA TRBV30 CAWSGPNTGELFF TGTGCCTGGAGTGGACCGAACACCGGGGAGCTGTTTTTT
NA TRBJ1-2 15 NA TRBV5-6 CASSFSGTVVMAGTF TGTGCCAGCAGCTTTTCGGGGACCGTCGTTATGGCTGGCACCTTC
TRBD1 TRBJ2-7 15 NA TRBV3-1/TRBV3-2 CASSFPGQGTYEQYF TGTGCCAGCAGCTTTCCGGGACAGGGGACCTACGAGCAGTACTTC
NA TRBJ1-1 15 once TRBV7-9 CASSLGDTMNTEAFF TGTGCCAGCAGCTTAGGGGACACCATGAACACTGAAGCTTTCTTT
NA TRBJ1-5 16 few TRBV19 CASSPLQGLVNQPQHF TGTGCCAGTAGTCCGTTACAGGGTTTGGTAAATCAGCCCCAGCATTTT
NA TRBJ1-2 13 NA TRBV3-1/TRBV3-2 CASSPGDNYGYTF TGTGCCAGCAGCCCAGGGGACAACTATGGCTACACCTTC
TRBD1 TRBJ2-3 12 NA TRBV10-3 CAASGGVDTQYF TGTGCCGCGTCAGGGGGCGTAGATACGCAGTATTTT
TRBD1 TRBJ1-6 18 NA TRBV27 CASSLVGLPGQGSTPLHF TGTGCCAGCAGTTTAGTGGGCTTACCGGGACAGGGATCAACACCCCTCCACTTT
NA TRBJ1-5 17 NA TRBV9 CASSVGSGDYSNQPQHF TGTGCCAGCAGCGTAGGGTCAGGGGACTATAGCAATCAGCCCCAGCATTTT
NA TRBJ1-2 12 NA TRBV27 CASKGTNYGYTF TGTGCCAGCAAGGGGACTAACTATGGCTACACCTTC
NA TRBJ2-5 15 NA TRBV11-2 CASSPTPTLMETQYF TGTGCCAGCAGCCCAACGCCGACTTTGATGGAGACCCAGTACTTC